Each of the 22 T cell receptor beta chains below was sequenced from the same sample in a study of beta chain features in type 1 diabetes. Investigators reverse transcribed all isolated RNA, so they sequenced expressed TCRB transcripts. Sequencing was performed with immunoSEQ multiplex PCR; in TCRdb, only in-frame clones are kept and a portion is missing. The sample shows 900,000 or so clones, roughly 17% of them seen only once. Sequencing used naive CD4+ T cells from blood. The source is a woman younger than 30 in good health.

The CDR3 bases are TGTGCCGGGGGACAGAGCTCTGGAAACACCATATATTTT. Translating it yields CAGGQSSGNTIYF. The chain couples TRBV2 to TRBJ1-3; TRBD1 matches 7 bases. The trim removed 11 bases at V and 0 bases at J, leaving 4 bases unmatched. This CDR3 has 13 residues. From germline, CDR1 is SNHLY and CDR2 FYNNEI. The full variable domain, its missing parts supplied by reference TRBV2 and TRBJ1-3, is EPEVTQTPSHQVTQMGQEVILRCVPISNHLYFYWYRQILGQKVEFLVSFYNNEISEKSEIFDDQFSVERPDGSNFTLKIRSTKLEDSAMYFCAGGQSSGNTIYFGEGSWLTVV.

This chain connects TRBV6-6 to TRBJ2-7; 11 bases are a match to TRBD2. Per germline, CDR1 MNHNY and CDR2 SVGAGI (reference sequence). V lost 6 bases to trimming and J lost 4 bases; unmatched junction nucleotides: 8. This CDR3 region has 15 residues. The CDR3 loop reads CASRSTSGSRYEQYF. As DNA, the CDR3 is TGTGCCAGCAGGAGTACTAGCGGGAGTCGGTACGAGCAGTACTTC.

This rearrangement joins TRBV27 to TRBJ2-3; D not certain. The CDR3 is 12 residues long. V shed 4 bases and J shed 8 bases, with 10 bases lying between them. Germline CDR1 is MNHEY and CDR2 is SMNVEV (reference sequence). The CDR3, as DNA: TGTGCCAGCAGTTCCGCGGTGGGTACGCAGTATTTT. Its translation: CASSSAVGTQYF.

In its sample, this clone was seen a few times. The chain uses TRBV7-2 and TRBJ2-7; TRBD2 matches 12 bases. The junction had 8 bases not matched to a gene; V was cut back by 5 bases and J by 12 bases. This CDR3 contains 13 residues. Germline CDR1 is SGHTA and CDR2 is FQGNSA. CDR3 nucleotides: TGTGCCAGCAGCAGACTAGCGGGAGTCTTGTTGTACTTC. It specifies CASSRLAGVLLYF. Full variable domain (rest looked up from reference TRBV7-2 and TRBJ2-7): GAGVSQSPSNKVTEKGKDVELRCDPISGHTALYWYRQSLGQGLEFLIYFQGNSAPDKSGLPSDRFSAERTGGSVSTLTIQRTQQEDSAVYLCASSRLAGVLLYFGPGTRLTVT.

The genes are TRBV5-1 and TRBJ2-7; D remains ambiguous. Deletions cut 2 bases from V and 2 bases from J, with 11 bases between. CDR3 length: 14 residues. CDR1 and CDR2 (germline): SGHRS, YFSETQ. The CDR3 DNA reads as TGCGCCAGCAGCTTTGGTCTGGGTCCCTACGAGCAGTACTTC. It codes for CASSFGLGPYEQYF.

This chain links TRBV5-1 with TRBJ1-1; possible D gene TRBD1, 6 bases. The V end was cut by 3 bases, the J end by 0 bases, with 9 bases between. From germline, CDR1 is SGHRS and CDR2 YFSETQ. The CDR3 is 14 amino acids. CDR3 DNA sequence: TGCGCCAGCAGCTCGGACAGTTTGAACACTGAAGCTTTCTTT. Its translation: CASSSDSLNTEAFF. Variable domain in full (rest from reference TRBV5-1 and TRBJ1-1): KAGVTQTPRYLIKTRGQQVTLSCSPISGHRSVSWYQQTPGQGLQFLFEYFSETQRNKGNFPGRFSGRQFSNSRSEMNVSTLELGDSALYLCASSSDSLNTEAFFGQGTRLTVV.

This rearrangement joins TRBV6-6 to TRBJ1-1, with TRBD1 matching over 12 bases. This CDR3 is built from 15 residues. Losses at the gene ends were 6 bases for V and 7 bases for J; bases not matched to a gene: 9. Germline V gene data show CDR1 as MNHNY and CDR2 as SVGAGI (reference sequence). As DNA, the CDR3 is TGTGCCAGCAGGCATCCGGGACAGGGGGCTTATGAAGCTTTCTTT. This gives the protein CASRHPGQGAYEAFF.

The chain combines TRBV7-6 with TRBJ2-3; 9 bases are a match to TRBD1. Germline values: CDR1 SGHVS, CDR2 FNYEAQ. The CDR3 is 17 amino acids. Losses at the gene ends were 4 bases for V and 4 bases for J; bases not matched to a gene: 12. The CDR3 is CASSSAGTGTLADTQYF. In DNA form, the CDR3 reads TGTGCCAGCAGCTCCGCCGGGACAGGGACATTAGCAGATACGCAGTATTTT. The entire variable domain, with the rest obtained from reference TRBV7-6 and TRBJ2-3, is as follows: GAGVSQSPRYKVTKRGQDVALRCDPISGHVSLYWYRQALGQGPEFLTYFNYEAQQDKSGLPNDRFSAERPEGSISTLTIQRTEQRDSAMYRCASSSAGTGTLADTQYFGPGTRLTVL.

This clone was found a few times. The chain carries TRBV2 and TRBJ1-2; TRBD1 agrees at 7 bases. Germline V CDR1 and CDR2: SNHLY, FYNNEI. The CDR3 runs 14 residues. J gave up 2 bases and V 3 bases, and 3 bases lay outside the gene matches. This chain's CDR3 is CASSDRGKNYGYTF. The CDR3 DNA reads as TGTGCCAGCAGTGACAGGGGGAAGAACTATGGCTACACCTTC.

This chain connects TRBV2 to TRBJ2-1; D is uncertain. The V gene's germline CDR1 is SNHLY and CDR2 FYNNEI. There are 11 residues in the CDR3. The V end lost 5 bases, the J end lost 8 bases, and 7 bases lay between the germline ends. The CDR3 bases are TGTGCCAGCAGTCCCGGGTATGAGCAGTTCTTC. The encoded protein is CASSPGYEQFF.

This clone was counted a few times. The genes are TRBV4-3 and TRBJ2-7; TRBD2 is a possible D gene (6 bases). The ends were cut back, 0 bases at V and 5 bases at J, with 14 bases in the middle. CDR3 size: 15 residues. Germline V gene sequence: CDR1 LGHNA, CDR2 YSLEER. CDR3 protein: CASSQEGGVPHEQYF. The CDR3 DNA is TGCGCCAGCAGCCAAGAGGGGGGAGTGCCCCACGAGCAGTACTTC.

The chain links TRBV2 to TRBJ2-5, with 10 bases lining up with TRBD1. The CDR3 loop spans 14 amino acids. V lost 4 bases, J lost 5 bases, and 4 bases stayed unmatched. Looked up from germline, CDR1 is SNHLY and CDR2 is FYNNEI. The chain's CDR3 is CASSAGQGFETQYF. The CDR3 nucleotides read TGTGCCAGCAGTGCGGGACAGGGGTTTGAGACCCAGTACTTC.

The rearrangement links TRBV29-1 to TRBJ1-1; D ambiguous. V lost 7 bases to trimming and J lost 1 base, with 13 bases between them. The V gene's germline CDR1 is SQVTM and CDR2 ANQGSEA. CDR3 length: 13 amino acids. CDR3 DNA sequence: TGCAGCGCAAAAGGAGGGCCGAACACTGAAGCTTTCTTT. The encoded protein is CSAKGGPNTEAFF.

Points on this clone: The missing conserved phenylalanine or tryptophan at the end of this CDR3 makes a read error likely. This chain joins TRBV2 and TRBJ2-7; tentative D call: TRBD1 (8 bases). CDR1 is SNHLY, CDR2 FYNNEI, per germline. V lost 6 bases to trimming and J lost 2 bases, with 14 bases between them. The CDR3 spans 14 residues. The CDR3 nucleotides read TGTGCCAGCAGCGCACAGGGGGGGCCCTACGAGCAGTACCTC. Translating gives CASSAQGGPYEQYL.

Notes on this clone: The same CDR3 is also encoded by other DNA sequences in this sample. The gene calls are TRBV7-2 and TRBJ2-1; D remains unclear. V was shortened by 5 bases and J by 0 bases, with 8 bases between the two germline ends. Germline V gene data show CDR1 as SGHTA and CDR2 as FQGNSA. The CDR3 consists of 14 residues. CDR3 sequence: CASSLLSSYNEQFF. As DNA, the CDR3 is TGTGCCAGCAGCCTCCTTAGCTCCTACAATGAGCAGTTCTTC.

The table lists this clone with a few counts. This chain joins TRBV21-1 and TRBJ2-7; TRBD2 reflects the table's D call only, with no check against the DNA. TRBV21-1 is a pseudogene. The CDR3 is made up of 19 amino acids. The CDR3 spells CASSKGPAPPLQLSYEQYF. The CDR3 nucleotides are TGTGCCAGCAGCAAAGGCCCCGCCCCCCCGTTGCAACTCTCCTACGAGCAGTACTTC.

Only a few counts were recorded for this clone. The chain combines TRBV7-2 with TRBJ2-2, with a weak D call TRBD2 (5 bases). Trimming removed 5 bases at V and 1 base at J, with 11 bases between. The length of the CDR3 is 15 residues. Germline loops: CDR1 SGHTA, CDR2 FQGNSA. The CDR3 region is CASSPLGRNTGELFF. The CDR3 DNA reads TGTGCCAGCAGCCCATTAGGGAGGAACACCGGGGAGCTGTTTTTT.

A few counts support this clone. The chain couples TRBV5-4 to TRBJ2-7, with 7 bases identical to TRBD2. V lost 0 bases to trimming and J lost 6 bases; unmatched junction nucleotides: 6. Per the germline V gene, CDR1 is SGHNT and CDR2 is YYREEE (reference sequence). This CDR3 has 14 residues. In DNA, the CDR3 is TGTGCCAGCAGCTTGGTAGGGGAGGGGAGCGAGCAGTACTTC. Protein product: CASSLVGEGSEQYF.

This clone has just a few counts. The rearrangement joins TRBV6-6 to TRBJ1-1; tentatively, D is TRBD1 (5 bases). V lost 6 bases, J lost 0 bases, and 11 bases lay in between. Germline loops: CDR1 MNHNY, CDR2 SVGAGI (reference sequence). The CDR3 extends over 14 amino acids. The CDR3 DNA reads as TGTGCCAGCAGAAAACAGGCTCTGAACACTGAAGCTTTCTTT. This encodes CASRKQALNTEAFF.

The chain links TRBV6-5 to TRBJ2-4; no clear D gene. Trimming pared 5 bases from V and 1 base from J, leaving 12 bases between. Per germline, CDR1 MNHEY and CDR2 SVGAGI. There are 15 residues in the CDR3. The CDR3 DNA follows: TGTGCCAGCAGTCCTGACTTTTATGCCAAAAACATTCAGTACTTC. It specifies CASSPDFYAKNIQYF.

This sequence joins TRBV7-9 and TRBJ1-2; D is possibly TRBD1 (6 bases). The CDR3 runs to 11 residues. Trimming pared 5 bases from V and 7 bases from J, leaving 8 bases between. Germline loops: CDR1 SEHNR, CDR2 FQNEAQ (reference sequence). CDR3 coding DNA: TGTGCCAGCAGCCAAGGGGGTGGCTACACCTTC. Encoded protein: CASSQGGGYTF.

In DNA, the CDR3 is TGTGCCACCAGCAGAGATCCCCCGGGGCGGGGTGGCTACACCTTC. This sequence encodes CATSRDPPGRGGYTF. The chain recombines TRBV15 with TRBJ1-2; D may be TRBD1 (5 bases). Trimming left V 0 bases short and J 7 bases short, with 15 bases between. The length of the CDR3 is 15 residues. The germline CDR1 and CDR2 sequences are LNHNV and YYDKDF (reference sequence).